A single sample gave rise to the 20 T cell receptor beta chains below, sequenced in a study of T cells after somatic rescue of genetic block. Using immunoSEQ multiplex PCR, the repertoire was profiled, and TCRdb retains in-frame clones only, with some absent. The profile shows about 67,000 clones, roughly 94% of them singletons. The sample comprised peripheral blood mononuclear cells (PBMCs). The receptors come from a man aged 35-49 years.

V gene TRBV2 combines with J gene TRBJ2-3; either TRBD1 or TRBD2 may fit D (5 bases each). Germline CDR1 is SNHLY and CDR2 is FYNNEI. V was clipped by 6 bases and J by 0 bases, with 13 bases between them. The CDR3 is 15 amino acids. This CDR3 is CASRDGASSTDTQYF. The DNA of the CDR3 is TGTGCCAGCAGGGACGGGGCTTCTAGCACAGATACGCAGTATTTT.

This chain connects TRBV10-3 to TRBJ2-2; TRBD2 matches at 8 bases. The CDR3 sequence is 17 residues long. V lost 6 bases to trimming and J lost 5 bases; unmatched junction nucleotides: 14. Germline CDR1 reads ENHRY; CDR2 reads SYGVKD. CDR3 amino acids: CAIRQSGAGGETGELFF. CDR3 nucleotide sequence: TGTGCCATCAGGCAGTCGGGGGCCGGGGGGGAAACCGGGGAGCTGTTTTTT.

This chain links TRBV1 with TRBJ2-7; TRBD2, the D gene given by the table, was not confirmed from the DNA. TRBV1 represents a pseudogene. This CDR3 has 16 residues. The CDR3 DNA sequence: TGCACCAGCAGCCAAGATATTCCGGGGGGGGCCTCCGAGCAGTACTTC. Protein product: CTSSQDIPGGASEQYF.

The chain is built from TRBV7-2 and TRBJ2-3, with 11 nucleotides matching TRBD1. The trim removed 1 base at V and 6 bases at J, leaving 6 bases unmatched. This CDR3 is built from 16 residues. The V gene's germline CDR1 is SGHTA and CDR2 FQGNSA. Here the CDR3 reads CASSLDSGTGGDTQYF. The CDR3 nucleotides are TGTGCCAGCAGCTTAGATTCGGGGACAGGGGGGGATACGCAGTATTTT.

The CDR3 coding sequence is TGCGCCAGCAGCCAAGCAGGGTATAGCAATCAGCCCCAGCATTTT. The encoded protein is CASSQAGYSNQPQHF. The chain couples TRBV4-1 to TRBJ1-5; D is possibly TRBD1 (5 bases). The V gene's germline CDR1 is MGHRA and CDR2 YSYEKL. Trimming shortened V by 1 base and J by 0 bases, and 7 bases separated the two germline ends. This CDR3 comprises 15 residues.

The rearrangement links TRBV19 to TRBJ1-1; possibly TRBD1 for D (5 bases). V gave up 9 bases and J gave up 3 bases, with 17 bases separating them. Per germline, CDR1 LNHDA and CDR2 SQIVND (reference sequence). The CDR3 loop spans 14 amino acids. The CDR3 bases are TGTGCCAGCCGAGAAACAGGTGAAGACACTGAAGCTTTCTTT. Protein: CASRETGEDTEAFF.

The rearrangement links TRBV5-4 to TRBJ2-4; D perhaps matches TRBD2 (5 bases). Trimming removed 4 bases at V and 3 bases at J, with 14 bases between. The CDR3 is 15 residues long. The germline CDR1 and CDR2 sequences are SGHNT and YYREEE (reference sequence). The CDR3 is CASSDRPGDKNIQYF. The CDR3 coding sequence is TGTGCCAGCAGCGACCGACCCGGGGACAAAAACATTCAGTACTTC. The complete variable domain, with remaining parts taken from reference TRBV5-4 and TRBJ2-4, reads ETGVTQSPTHLIKTRGQQVTLRCSSQSGHNTVSWYQQALGQGPQFIFQYYREEENGRGNFPPRFSGLQFPNYSSELNVNALELDDSALYLCASSDRPGDKNIQYFGAGTRLSVL.

This chain joins TRBV9 and TRBJ2-3; D call uncertain. Trimming took 3 bases from V and 0 from J, leaving 14 bases between them. CDR1 and CDR2 from the germline V gene are SGDLS and YYNGEE. The CDR3 consists of 16 residues. CDR3 residues: CASSALPGGSTDTQYF. DNA of the CDR3: TGTGCCAGCAGCGCCCTCCCTGGCGGTAGCACAGATACGCAGTATTTT.

The CDR3 DNA sequence: TGTGCCACCTGGGTGGCGGGCCAAAACATTCAGTACTTC. It yields the protein CATWVAGQNIQYF. V usage is TRBV27 and J usage is TRBJ2-4; possibly TRBD2 for D (5 bases). The CDR3 runs 13 residues. Per the germline V gene, CDR1 is MNHEY and CDR2 is SMNVEV (reference sequence). V lost 10 bases to trimming and J lost 5 bases, with 15 bases between them.

The V call is TRBV18, the J call TRBJ2-6; 10 positions match TRBD1. V lost 3 bases and J lost 0; bases outside the gene matches: 5. Germline V gene data show CDR1 as KGHSH and CDR2 as LQKENI. CDR3 length: 18 amino acids. Here the CDR3 reads CASSPGTGVFSGANVLTF. The CDR3 DNA sequence: TGTGCCAGCTCACCCGGGACAGGGGTATTCTCTGGGGCCAACGTCCTGACTTTC.

This chain connects TRBV5-4 to TRBJ2-3; no reliable D call. Germline assignment: CDR1 SGHNT and CDR2 YYREEE (reference sequence). There are 14 residues in the CDR3. Trimming pared 0 bases from V and 1 base from J, leaving 6 bases between. The CDR3 is CASSLGTRTDTQYF. The DNA of the CDR3 is TGTGCCAGCAGCTTGGGGACCCGCACAGATACGCAGTATTTT.

The chain carries TRBV7-2 and TRBJ2-7; a weak D match, TRBD1 (6 bases). V was trimmed by 5 bases and J by 2 bases, leaving 16 bases between them. The germline gives CDR1 SGHTA, CDR2 FQGNSA. This CDR3 region has 15 residues. For the CDR3, the DNA is TGTGCCAGCAGCCTCCCCTCAGGGGTCGCCTACGAGCAGTACTTC. Translated: CASSLPSGVAYEQYF.

This clone has only a few counts. The chain employs TRBV7-9 and TRBJ1-4, with 8 bases matching TRBD1. CDR1 is SEHNR, CDR2 FQNEAQ, per germline (reference sequence). Unmatched junction bases numbered 7, after V lost 2 bases and J lost 8 bases. There are 15 residues in the CDR3. CDR3: CASSLSAGGGEKLFF. DNA for the CDR3: TGTGCCAGCAGCTTATCGGCAGGGGGCGGAGAAAAACTGTTTTTT.

The CDR3 nucleotides read TGTGCCACCAGCAGAAAGACAGGGTTCTCTGGAAACACCATATATTTT. It codes for CATSRKTGFSGNTIYF. V usage is TRBV15 and J usage is TRBJ1-3, with 7 positions matching TRBD1. This CDR3 contains 16 residues. Germline-derived CDR1 and CDR2 are LNHNV and YYDKDF (reference sequence). The trim removed 2 bases at V and 0 bases at J, leaving 4 bases unmatched. Together with reference TRBV15 and TRBJ1-3, the CDR3 gives the full variable domain: DAMVIQNPRYQVTQFGKPVTLSCSQTLNHNVMYWYQQKSSQAPKLLFHYYDKDFNNEADTPDNFQSRRPNTSFCFLDIRSPGLGDTAMYLCATSRKTGFSGNTIYFGEGSWLTVV.

As to this clone: The same CDR3 arises from other DNA sequences in this sample as well. This rearrangement joins TRBV7-8 to TRBJ1-2, with TRBD1 matching over 7 bases. This CDR3 comprises 13 residues. V dropped 5 bases and J dropped 4; count of bases not matched to a gene: 4. The germline V gene has CDR1 SGHVS and CDR2 FQNEAQ. The CDR3 spells CASSPGQAYGYTF. In DNA form, the CDR3 reads TGTGCCAGCAGCCCCGGACAGGCCTATGGCTACACCTTC.

This chain links TRBV18 with TRBJ1-1, with a tentative D call TRBD1 (6 bases). In germline, CDR1 is KGHSH, CDR2 LQKENI. The CDR3 has 16 residues. V gave up 3 bases and J gave up 0 bases, with 14 bases separating them. CDR3 residues: CASSPSIGGMNTEAFF. CDR3 sequence (DNA): TGTGCCAGCTCACCTTCGATAGGGGGGATGAACACTGAAGCTTTCTTT.

CDR3 protein: CASSLALGGKDEQYF. CDR3 DNA sequence: TGCGCCAGCAGCTTGGCGCTAGGGGGGAAAGACGAGCAGTACTTC. The chain carries TRBV5-1 and TRBJ2-7; TRBD1 or TRBD2 may be the D gene (6 bases each). The CDR3 is 15 residues long. Germline assignment: CDR1 SGHRS and CDR2 YFSETQ. V was trimmed by 0 bases and J by 5 bases, leaving 15 bases between them.

The chain carries TRBV6-1 and TRBJ2-5; weak D call: TRBD2 (6 bases). The CDR3 length is 13 residues. Trimming stripped 7 bases from V and 0 bases from J, with 9 bases between. Germline CDR1 MNHNS, CDR2 SASEGT. The CDR3 nucleotides read TGTGCCAGCAAGGCTAGCGACCAAGAGACCCAGTACTTC. Its protein is CASKASDQETQYF.

The V gene is TRBV4-1, the J gene TRBJ1-1; no clear D gene. The ends were cut back, 0 bases at V and 4 bases at J, with 6 bases in the middle. The CDR3 consists of 13 residues. Per germline, CDR1 MGHRA and CDR2 YSYEKL. CDR3 loop: CASSQDDLTEAFF. CDR3 sequence (DNA): TGCGCCAGCAGCCAAGATGACCTCACTGAAGCTTTCTTT.

This clone was seen a single time. This rearrangement joins TRBV2 to TRBJ2-4; perhaps D is TRBD1 or TRBD2 (5 bases each). The CDR3 runs 13 residues. CDR1 is SNHLY, CDR2 FYNNEI, per germline. Trimming took off 6 bases at V and 8 bases at J, with 14 bases between the two ends. CDR3 DNA: TGTGCCAGCAGACCGGGACCTAAGGACATTCAGTACTTC. This gives the protein CASRPGPKDIQYF.